Listed here are 28 T cell receptor beta chains from one sample, sequenced in a study of blood T cell repertoires in COVID-19. Assay: immunoSEQ multiplex PCR; the TCRdb copy retains only in-frame clones and omits some. Of under 350,000 clones in the sample, roughly nine tenths were seen once. Sequenced sample: PBMCs or T cells enriched from blood (not recorded which). The receptor set was obtained from a woman in her fifties or sixties who had recovered from COVID-19.

This chain joins TRBV28 and TRBJ1-3; D call uncertain. The ends were cut back, 8 bases at V and 7 bases at J, with 6 bases in the middle. The CDR3 has 10 residues. Germline CDR1 MDHEN, CDR2 SYDVKM. The chain's CDR3 is CASVRNTIYF. In nucleotides, the CDR3 is TGTGCCAGCGTTCGGAACACCATATATTTT.

The gene calls are TRBV2 and TRBJ2-7; D is uncertain. Between the trimmed V and J ends, which lost 6 bases and 7 bases, there was a span of 10 bases. The CDR3 runs to 11 residues. The germline CDR1 and CDR2 sequences are SNHLY and FYNNEI. The CDR3 region has the DNA TGTGCCAGCAGGTCTGACGGGGAGCAGTACTTC. Translating gives CASRSDGEQYF.

V gene TRBV11-2 combines with J gene TRBJ2-1, with 8 bases matching TRBD1. Germline loops: CDR1 SGHAT, CDR2 FQNNGV. This CDR3 spans 13 amino acids. Trimming removed 10 bases from V and 3 bases from J; junction bases left unmatched: 5. CDR3 nucleotide sequence: TGTGCCACCCGACAGGGGCACTACAATGAGCAGTTCTTC. Protein product: CATRQGHYNEQFF.

The chain joins TRBV27 to TRBJ1-5; weak D call: TRBD1 (5 bases). Germline V gene data show CDR1 as MNHEY and CDR2 as SMNVEV (reference sequence). Trimming left V 2 bases short and J 4 bases short, with 15 bases between. This CDR3 comprises 16 residues. This CDR3 reads CASSLVGAGPNQPQHF. CDR3 DNA sequence: TGTGCCAGCAGTTTAGTAGGGGCAGGTCCGAATCAGCCCCAGCATTTT.

The chain is built from TRBV9 and TRBJ2-2; D is uncertain. In germline, CDR1 is SGDLS, CDR2 YYNGEE. The CDR3 has 13 amino acids. V lost 0 bases to trimming and J lost 5 bases, with 5 bases between them. For the CDR3, the DNA is TGTGCCAGCAGCGTAGGGAGAACCGGGGAGCTGTTTTTT. Its protein is CASSVGRTGELFF. The whole variable domain, remainder taken from reference TRBV9 and TRBJ2-2, is DSGVTQTPKHLITATGQRVTLRCSPRSGDLSVYWYQQSLDQGLQFLIQYYNGEERAKGNILERFSAQQFPDLHSELNLSSLELGDSALYFCASSVGRTGELFFGEGSRLTVL.

The chain couples TRBV5-6 to TRBJ2-7; possible D gene TRBD2, 5 bases. CDR1 is SGHDT, CDR2 YYEEEE, per germline. V was trimmed by 3 bases and J by 0 bases, leaving 13 bases between them. The CDR3 has 15 residues. Here the CDR3 reads CASSSGKGDSYEQYF. The CDR3, as DNA: TGTGCCAGCAGCTCCGGAAAGGGAGACTCCTACGAGCAGTACTTC.

This chain links TRBV4-1 with TRBJ1-6; tentatively, D is TRBD1 (6 bases). In germline, CDR1 is MGHRA, CDR2 YSYEKL. This CDR3 has 17 amino acids. V dropped 1 base and J dropped 6 bases, with 16 bases sitting between them. CDR3 DNA sequence: TGCGCCAGCAGCCAAGTGTTTCAGGGGCTTCCTAATTCACCCCTCCACTTT. This encodes CASSQVFQGLPNSPLHF.

The DNA of the CDR3 is TGTGCCAGTAGTATAGGACCTAGCGAGATCACAGATACGCAGTATTTT. It is translated as CASSIGPSEITDTQYF. The chain recombines TRBV19 with TRBJ2-3; D is possibly TRBD2 (6 bases). The V gene lost 1 base and the J gene lost 2 bases, with 13 bases spanning the gap. The CDR3 runs 16 residues. Per germline, CDR1 LNHDA and CDR2 SQIVND (reference sequence).

The rearrangement joins TRBV5-8 to TRBJ1-1; the D is unclear. The CDR3 consists of 15 residues. V gave up 2 bases and J gave up 4 bases, with 15 bases separating them. Germline V CDR1 and CDR2: SGHTS, YDEGEE. The CDR3, as DNA: TGTGCCAGCAGCTTTTGGCTTGCGGGTCCCACTGAAGCTTTCTTT. This gives the protein CASSFWLAGPTEAFF.

The CDR3 DNA reads TGCGCCAGCAGCTTGGCCCCCGCGGGAGCGGGCTACGAGCAGTACTTC. Its protein product is CASSLAPAGAGYEQYF. The J gene is TRBJ2-7, the V gene TRBV5-1; TRBD2 matches at 7 bases. J lost 3 bases, V lost 0 bases, and 9 bases had no gene match. CDR1 is SGHRS and CDR2 is YFSETQ in the germline V gene. This CDR3 region has 16 residues.

This clone appeared a few times. The chain joins TRBV3-1 (or the pseudogene TRBV3-2) to TRBJ1-5; D ambiguous. Germline assignment: CDR1 LGHDT and CDR2 YNNKEL (reference sequence). Trimming stripped 1 base from V and 7 bases from J, with 11 bases between. CDR3 length equals 14 residues. CDR3 amino acids: CASSQGRTRQPQHF. Here the CDR3 DNA reads TGTGCCAGCAGCCAAGGGAGAACGAGGCAGCCCCAGCATTTT.

The chain couples TRBV7-3 to TRBJ1-1; D call uncertain. The CDR3 has 13 amino acids. CDR1 is SGHTA, CDR2 FQGTGA, per germline. The ends were cut back, 5 bases at V and 1 base at J, with 8 bases in the middle. CDR3 protein: CASSIQRNTEAFF. CDR3 bases: TGTGCCAGCAGCATACAAAGGAACACTGAAGCTTTCTTT.

The rearrangement links TRBV2 to TRBJ1-2; D call uncertain. The germline V gene encodes CDR1 SNHLY and CDR2 FYNNEI. The CDR3 has 13 amino acids. The germline V and J ends were trimmed by 8 bases and 8 bases, with 18 bases remaining between them. Here the CDR3 DNA reads TGTGCCAGCCCCCCCGAGGGAAGTTACGGCTACACCTTC. It is translated as CASPPEGSYGYTF.

This clone has just one count. The V call is TRBV6-5, the J call TRBJ1-1; no clear D gene. The CDR3 contains 15 residues. Trimming removed 6 bases at V and 4 bases at J, with 18 bases between. CDR1 and CDR2 (germline): MNHEY, SVGAGI. The CDR3 nucleotides read TGTGCCAGCAGGGTCGGACTCCCAAGAGGCACTGAAGCTTTCTTT. As protein: CASRVGLPRGTEAFF.

The gene calls are TRBV5-4 and TRBJ1-3, with 7 bases that match TRBD1. CDR1 is SGHNT, CDR2 YYREEE, per germline (reference sequence). This CDR3 contains 15 residues. Losses at the gene ends were 3 bases for V and 4 bases for J; bases not matched to a gene: 7. The CDR3 reads CASSSAGGQGNTIYF. The CDR3 bases are TGTGCCAGCAGCTCGGCCGGGGGACAGGGAAACACCATATATTTT.

The V and J genes are TRBV18 and TRBJ2-7; tentatively, D is TRBD1 (6 bases). This CDR3 spans 11 amino acids. CDR1 and CDR2 from the germline V gene are KGHSH and LQKENI. V gave up 3 bases and J gave up 7 bases, with 7 bases separating them. DNA of the CDR3: TGTGCCAGCTCACCGGGGACAGAGCAGTACTTC. Translated: CASSPGTEQYF.

The chain recombines TRBV3-1 (or the pseudogene TRBV3-2) with TRBJ2-3; D perhaps matches TRBD2 (5 bases). Between the trimmed V and J ends, which lost 5 bases and 2 bases, there was a span of 11 bases. CDR3 length: 14 residues. Germline V gene data show CDR1 as LGHDT and CDR2 as YNNKEL (reference sequence). Here the CDR3 reads CASSEAVFTDTQYF. The DNA of the CDR3 is TGTGCCAGCAGCGAAGCGGTATTCACAGATACGCAGTATTTT.

This chain links TRBV12-3 or TRBV12-4 with TRBJ2-3; D not certain. V was pared by 5 bases and J by 2 bases, with 5 bases between. The CDR3 sequence is 12 residues long. For the CDR3, the DNA is TGTGCCAGCAGTCTCCTCACAGATACGCAGTATTTT. It yields the protein CASSLLTDTQYF.

J is TRBJ2-3 and V is TRBV29-1; 7 positions agree with TRBD2. Trimming at V came to 1 base and at J to 1 base, leaving 8 bases not matched to a gene. The germline CDR1 and CDR2 sequences are SQVTM and ANQGSEA. The CDR3 runs 16 residues. This chain's CDR3 is CSVEGETSFGTDTQYF. CDR3 coding DNA: TGCAGCGTTGAAGGGGAGACTAGCTTCGGCACAGATACGCAGTATTTT.

The chain employs TRBV18 and TRBJ2-5; the match to TRBD2 covers 13 bases. The CDR3 contains 17 residues. Germline V gene sequence: CDR1 KGHSH, CDR2 LQKENI. The J segment lost 2 bases and the V segment lost 3 bases, leaving 6 bases of the junction unmatched. The CDR3 is CASSPLPGLAGQETQYF. Written as DNA, the CDR3 is TGTGCCAGCTCACCCCTCCCGGGACTAGCGGGGCAAGAGACCCAGTACTTC.

Concerning this clone itself: Its ends do not fully match the called genes, so a read error is possible. This sequence joins TRBV7-7 and TRBJ2-1; TRBD2 agrees at 8 bases. CDR3 length: 16 residues. Per germline, CDR1 SSHAT and CDR2 FNYEAQ (reference sequence). In nucleotides, the CDR3 is TGTGCTAGCAGCTCCATAGCGGGGAGCTCCTACAATGAGCAGTTCTTC. Amino acids: CASSSIAGSSYNEQFF.

This clone is a singleton in its sample. CDR3 nucleotides: TGTGCCAGCAGCGAGGGAGGGATTGTCAATCAGCCCCAGCATTTT. Translating it yields CASSEGGIVNQPQHF. The chain has TRBV9 and TRBJ1-5; no firm D call. V dropped 3 bases and J dropped 3 bases, with 13 bases sitting between them. CDR1 is SGDLS and CDR2 is YYNGEE in the germline V gene. The CDR3 runs to 15 residues.

The genes are TRBV27 and TRBJ2-7, with unresolved D. Looked up from germline, CDR1 is MNHEY and CDR2 is SMNVEV (reference sequence). The CDR3 covers 17 residues. V gave up 4 bases and J gave up 1 base, with 20 bases separating them. In nucleotides, the CDR3 is TGTGCCAGCAGTTCCCTCGGCGCAGGTCATGATTCCTACGAGCAGTACTTC. Encoded protein: CASSSLGAGHDSYEQYF.

The V gene is TRBV6-2 or TRBV6-3, the J gene TRBJ2-5, with TRBD2 identical over 12 bases. J was trimmed by 4 bases and V by 6 bases; bases with no gene match: 12. The germline CDR1 and CDR2 sequences are MNHEY and SVGEGT. There are 17 residues in the CDR3. CDR3 in amino acids: CASSPTSGRLMGETQYF. Here the CDR3 DNA reads TGTGCCAGCAGCCCGACTAGCGGGAGACTAATGGGAGAGACCCAGTACTTC.

The chain is built from TRBV2 and TRBJ2-2, with 11 bases that match TRBD2. Germline V gene sequence: CDR1 SNHLY, CDR2 FYNNEI. Losses at the gene ends were 6 bases for V and 2 bases for J; bases not matched to a gene: 2. There are 15 residues in the CDR3. The CDR3: CASRGTSGNTGELFF. The CDR3 nucleotides read TGTGCCAGCAGGGGGACTAGCGGAAACACCGGGGAGCTGTTTTTT.

The rearrangement uses TRBV12-3 or TRBV12-4 and TRBJ1-4; 8 nucleotides match TRBD1. Trimming took 7 bases from V and 3 from J; bases not matched to a gene: 1. This CDR3 has 13 amino acids. The CDR3 sequence: CASKQGANEKLFF. CDR3 in DNA: TGTGCCAGCAAACAGGGGGCTAATGAAAAACTGTTTTTT.

This rearrangement joins TRBV20-1 to TRBJ1-2; D is unclear. The CDR3 contains 10 residues. CDR1 is DFQATT and CDR2 is SNEGSKA in the germline V gene (reference sequence). V lost 3 bases to trimming and J lost 6 bases, with 5 bases between them. The CDR3 region is CSASQDGYTF. As DNA, the CDR3 is TGCAGTGCTAGTCAGGATGGCTACACCTTC.

The chain carries TRBV4-2 and TRBJ1-4; weak D call: TRBD1 (6 bases). V lost 0 bases to trimming and J lost 5 bases, with 13 bases between them. In germline, CDR1 is LGHNA, CDR2 YNFKEQ. The CDR3 is made up of 16 amino acids. The CDR3 DNA sequence: TGTGCCAGCAGCCAAGAGTATAGGCAGGGGAATGAAAAACTGTTTTTT. It is translated as CASSQEYRQGNEKLFF.